This T cell receptor (beta chain) was recorded in a study of blood T cell repertoires in COVID-19. Whole-study context: The United States, Italy and Spain provided the acute and convalescent COVID-19 samples. PBMCs, B-cell-depleted T cells, or T cells were the source of the cDNA or gDNA that made up the material.

Germline V gives CDR1 SGHAT, CDR2 FQNNGV. The CDR3 contains 15 residues. V lost 6 bases, J lost 0 bases, and 3 bases stayed unmatched. Libraries were prepared by immunoSEQ multiplex PCR; TCRdb keeps only in-frame clonotypes and omits some of them. The sample lists about 280,000 clones, approximately 83% seen once, with 2% to 2.5% in the top ten. The chain carries TRBV11-2 and TRBJ2-7; 12 bases fit TRBD2. Sequenced material: peripheral blood. This receptor was obtained from a woman in her twenties or thirties who had recovered from COVID-19. This CDR3 reads CASRTSGGSSYEQYF. CDR3 DNA sequence: TGTGCCAGCAGGACTAGCGGGGGCTCCTCCTACGAGCAGTACTTC. Using reference TRBV11-2 and TRBJ2-7 for the parts outside the CDR3, the full variable domain is EAGVAQSPRYKIIEKRQSVAFWCNPISGHATLYWYQQILGQGPKLLIQFQNNGVVDDSQLPKDRFSAERLKGVDSTLKIQPAKLEDSAVYLCASRTSGGSSYEQYFGPGTRLTVT.